Below, one TCR beta chain is given with its context. Assay used: immunoSEQ multiplex PCR; TCRdb lists only in-frame clones, some missing. Seen here are 73,000 or so clones, around nine tenths observed once, and the top ten hold roughly 0.72%. The data stem from a study of OX40 agonist ivuxolimab in advanced cancers. Study at large: Participants, roughly 81% male, averaged 60 years of age, ranging from about 23 to 85.

This CDR3 is 17 amino acids long. CDR1 and CDR2 from the germline V gene are MGHRA and YSYEKL. V lost 2 bases and J lost 4; bases outside the gene matches: 10. The specimen was CD4+ or CD8+ T cells sorted from blood, collected in a trial of the OX40 agonist ivuxolimab. The clonotype originates from an adult with an advanced solid tumor such as melanoma, head and neck, liver or kidney cancer. This chain links TRBV4-1 with TRBJ2-3, with TRBD2 matching 9 bases. For the CDR3, the DNA is TGCGCCAGCAGCCAAAGGCAGAGCGGGGGGCAGGCAGATACGCAGTATTTT. This codes for CASSQRQSGGQADTQYF.